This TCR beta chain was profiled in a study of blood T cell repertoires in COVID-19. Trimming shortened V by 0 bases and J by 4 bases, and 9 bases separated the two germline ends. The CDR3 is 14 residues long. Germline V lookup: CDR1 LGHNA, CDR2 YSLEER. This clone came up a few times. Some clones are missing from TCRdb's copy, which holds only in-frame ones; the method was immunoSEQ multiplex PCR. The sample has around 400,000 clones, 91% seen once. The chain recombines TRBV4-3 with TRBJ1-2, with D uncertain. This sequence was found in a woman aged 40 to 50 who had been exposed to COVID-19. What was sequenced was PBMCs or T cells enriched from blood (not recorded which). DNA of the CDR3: TGCGCCAGCAGCCAAGAATCGGGAACCTATGGCTACACCTTC. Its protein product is CASSQESGTYGYTF.